A single sample gave rise to the 8 T cell receptor beta chains below, sequenced in a study of blood T cell repertoires in COVID-19. Assay: immunoSEQ multiplex PCR; the TCRdb copy retains only in-frame clones and omits some. The sample consists of around 150,000 clones, approximately 86% of them appearing once. The source material was peripheral blood. These receptors originate from a woman aged 55-70 years who had recovered from COVID-19.

This clone was observed a few times. The chain is built from TRBV5-1 and TRBJ2-2; a weak D match, TRBD2 (7 bases). The CDR3 extends over 15 amino acids. V lost 6 bases and J lost 2, with 14 bases in between. Germline CDR1 is SGHRS and CDR2 is YFSETQ. Here the CDR3 reads CASITGGSNTGELFF. The CDR3 nucleotides are TGCGCCAGCATTACGGGGGGCAGCAACACCGGGGAGCTGTTTTTT.

V and J are TRBV9 and TRBJ2-1; 7 positions agree with TRBD2. The CDR3 is 21 amino acids. V lost 3 bases and J lost 5; bases outside the gene matches: 26. Germline V CDR1 and CDR2: SGDLS, YYNGEE. CDR3 bases: TGTGCCAGCAGCGGATTTCCTAGGGAGGGGCCGAGGGTTCGGGAGAACAATGAGCAGTTCTTC. This codes for CASSGFPREGPRVRENNEQFF.

The gene calls are TRBV2 and TRBJ1-2; 12 bases line up with TRBD1. Germline loops: CDR1 SNHLY, CDR2 FYNNEI. The CDR3 sequence is 16 residues long. Trimming cost V 6 bases and J 4 bases; bases outside gene matches: 9. Here the CDR3 reads CASRPSGTGGAYGYTF. The CDR3 region has the DNA TGTGCCAGCAGGCCTTCCGGGACAGGGGGCGCCTATGGCTACACCTTC. Full variable domain (outside the CDR3, taken from reference TRBV2 and TRBJ1-2): EPEVTQTPSHQVTQMGQEVILRCVPISNHLYFYWYRQILGQKVEFLVSFYNNEISEKSEIFDDQFSVERPDGSNFTLKIRSTKLEDSAMYFCASRPSGTGGAYGYTFGSGTRLTVV.

The chain uses TRBV5-1 and TRBJ2-2; 9 bases match TRBD1. This CDR3 has 18 residues. The V gene end was trimmed by 4 bases and the J gene end by 4 bases; junction bases not matched to a gene: 14. Looked up from germline, CDR1 is SGHRS and CDR2 is YFSETQ. Written as DNA, the CDR3 is TGCGCCAGCAGCGGAGGGGGATGGACAGGGGCCCTCACCGGGGAGCTGTTTTTT. It is translated as CASSGGGWTGALTGELFF. Drawing the rest from reference TRBV5-1 and TRBJ2-2, the complete variable domain is KAGVTQTPRYLIKTRGQQVTLSCSPISGHRSVSWYQQTPGQGLQFLFEYFSETQRNKGNFPGRFSGRQFSNSRSEMNVSTLELGDSALYLCASSGGGWTGALTGELFFGEGSRLTVL.

V gene TRBV28 combines with J gene TRBJ1-4; 7 bases fit TRBD1. CDR1 and CDR2 from the germline V gene are MDHEN and SYDVKM. Unmatched junction bases numbered 5, after V lost 5 bases and J lost 5 bases. This CDR3 region has 14 residues. CDR3 sequence reads: CASSLTGDNEKLFF. In nucleotides, the CDR3 is TGTGCCAGCAGTCTCACAGGGGACAATGAAAAACTGTTTTTT.

The rearrangement uses TRBV6-5 and TRBJ1-2, with D possibly TRBD1 on 5 matching bases. Looked up from germline, CDR1 is MNHEY and CDR2 is SVGAGI. The germline V and J ends were trimmed by 2 bases and 7 bases, with 11 bases remaining between them. The CDR3 loop spans 13 amino acids. The CDR3 coding sequence is TGTGCCAGCAGTTACCGACAGTCAGGTGGCTACACCTTC. As protein: CASSYRQSGGYTF.

V is TRBV7-9 and J is TRBJ1-1, with TRBD1 identical over 7 bases. With 5 bases clipped from V and 5 bases from J, the junction kept 8 bases outside the gene matches. This CDR3 comprises 14 residues. The V gene's germline CDR1 is SEHNR and CDR2 FQNEAQ (reference sequence). This CDR3 reads CASSVNRGRTEAFF. The CDR3 coding sequence is TGTGCCAGCAGCGTAAACAGGGGACGGACTGAAGCTTTCTTT.

This clone appeared a single time. The genes are TRBV19 and TRBJ2-1; 9 bases are a match to TRBD1. V was pared by 6 bases and J by 6 bases, with 9 bases of the junction left unmatched. The germline gives CDR1 LNHDA, CDR2 SQIVND (reference sequence). The CDR3 contains 15 residues. This CDR3 reads CASRVQGAISNEQFF. For the CDR3, the DNA is TGTGCCAGTAGAGTACAGGGGGCAATCTCCAATGAGCAGTTCTTC.